The clone carrying this TCR beta chain was observed a handful of times. The entry originates in a study of T-cell memory formation after mild COVID-19. Study-level background: Across donors, TCR clusters were largely donor specific.

Each CDR3 protein gets one entry after TCRdb re-called the 5' RACE reads with MiXCR. This sample has 150,000 to 200,000 distinct CDR3 sequences; more than 12% occur once, and the top ten carry around an eighth. After removal of 4 bases from V and 3 bases from J, the junction contained 12 bases not matched to a gene. Germline values: CDR1 SGHAT, CDR2 FQNNGV. CDR3 length: 17 residues. Specimen: PBMCs or a T cell subset sorted from them (not recorded which). The clonotype originates from an adult woman who had mild COVID-19 (a few samples of this study predate the infection). Cell type and time point are not known. This chain joins TRBV11-2 and TRBJ2-7; the match to TRBD2 covers 10 bases. The CDR3 here is CASSSPRAAGGIYEQYF. DNA of the CDR3: TGTGCCAGCAGCTCCCCAAGGGCAGCGGGGGGGATCTACGAGCAGTACTTC. Looking up the rest from reference TRBV11-2 and TRBJ2-7 gives the full variable domain: EAGVAQSPRYKIIEKRQSVAFWCNPISGHATLYWYQQILGQGPKLLIQFQNNGVVDDSQLPKDRFSAERLKGVDSTLKIQPAKLEDSAVYLCASSSPRAAGGIYEQYFGPGTRLTVT.